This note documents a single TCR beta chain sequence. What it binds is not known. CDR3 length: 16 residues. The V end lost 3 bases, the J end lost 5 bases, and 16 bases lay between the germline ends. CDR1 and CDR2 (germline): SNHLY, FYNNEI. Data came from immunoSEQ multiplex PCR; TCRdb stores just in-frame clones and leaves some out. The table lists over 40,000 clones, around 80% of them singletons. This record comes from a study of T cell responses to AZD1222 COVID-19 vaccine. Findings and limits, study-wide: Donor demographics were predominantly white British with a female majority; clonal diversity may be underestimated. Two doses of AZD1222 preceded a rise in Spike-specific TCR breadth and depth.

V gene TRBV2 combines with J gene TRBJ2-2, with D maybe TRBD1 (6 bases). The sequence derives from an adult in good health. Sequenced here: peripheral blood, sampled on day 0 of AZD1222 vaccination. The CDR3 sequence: CASSETPGAYTGELFF. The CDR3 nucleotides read TGTGCCAGCAGTGAGACGCCAGGGGCTTATACCGGGGAGCTGTTTTTT. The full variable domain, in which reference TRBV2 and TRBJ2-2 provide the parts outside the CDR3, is EPEVTQTPSHQVTQMGQEVILRCVPISNHLYFYWYRQILGQKVEFLVSFYNNEISEKSEIFDDQFSVERPDGSNFTLKIRSTKLEDSAMYFCASSETPGAYTGELFFGEGSRLTVL.